A single sample is the source of the 3 T cell receptor beta chains below, sequenced in a study of siplizumab effects on memory and regulatory T cells. Data came from immunoSEQ multiplex PCR; TCRdb stores just in-frame clones and leaves some out. In the table there are tens of thousands of clones, approximately 88% of which are singletons. Sequenced input: naive CD4+ T cells sorted from blood. The source is a human donor in good health.

A word on this clone: Germline is not matched at one junction end, which may reflect a read error. The chain uses TRBV14 and TRBJ2-7, with D perhaps given as TRBD1 or TRBD2 (5 bases each). The CDR3 is 16 residues long. Germline loops: CDR1 SGHDN, CDR2 FVKESK. The CDR3 sequence is CASSQDRGLGSYEQYF. CDR3 DNA: TGTGCCAGCAGTCAAGATCGGGGCCTCGGGTCCTACGAGCAGTACTTC.

The J gene is TRBJ2-7, the V gene TRBV7-8; maybe TRBD2 (6 bases). The CDR3 is made up of 14 amino acids. V was clipped by 1 base and J by 12 bases, with 19 bases between them. The germline V gene has CDR1 SGHVS and CDR2 FQNEAQ. CDR3 bases: TGTGCCAGCAGCTTAGGTCAGGATAGCGGTAGGAGGTACTTC. Protein product: CASSLGQDSGRRYF.

The chain carries TRBV18 and TRBJ2-7; TRBD1 agrees at 8 bases. The junction had 3 bases not matched to a gene; V was cut back by 0 bases and J by 2 bases. Germline CDR1 reads KGHSH; CDR2 reads LQKENI. CDR3 length equals 15 residues. CDR3 residues: CASSPPRQGTYEQYF. CDR3 DNA: TGTGCCAGCTCACCACCGAGACAGGGGACCTACGAGCAGTACTTC.